This T cell receptor beta chain was identified during a study of blood T cell repertoires in COVID-19. Clones were read by immunoSEQ multiplex PCR, and TCRdb kept only the in-frame ones, dropping some. This table holds approximately 60,000 clones, about nine tenths found once. Looked up from germline, CDR1 is SNHLY and CDR2 is FYNNEI. V was cut by 3 bases and J by 6 bases, with 17 bases left in between. The CDR3 sequence is 15 residues long. The TCR comes from a man between 50 and 59 years old with active COVID-19. The chain joins TRBV2 to TRBJ1-1; D is perhaps TRBD1 (5 bases). The sample was peripheral blood. CDR3 in amino acids: CASSEFSGEMAEAFF. CDR3 in DNA: TGTGCCAGCAGTGAGTTCTCGGGGGAAATGGCTGAAGCTTTCTTT. The variable domain in full, completed from reference TRBV2 and TRBJ1-1, reads EPEVTQTPSHQVTQMGQEVILRCVPISNHLYFYWYRQILGQKVEFLVSFYNNEISEKSEIFDDQFSVERPDGSNFTLKIRSTKLEDSAMYFCASSEFSGEMAEAFFGQGTRLTVV.